This paragraph reports one T cell receptor (beta chain). Its specificity is unknown. This CDR3 contains 15 residues. Germline V lookup: CDR1 SGHAT, CDR2 FQNNGV. Trimming cost V 5 bases and J 7 bases, with 18 bases left between them. This specimen belongs to a study of cytomegalovirus exposure and HLA in healthy donors. Findings and limits, study-wide: Researchers reported that three CMV-associated chains were confirmed in vitro as CMV antigen-specific. Cytomegalovirus status was reportedly diagnosed by the classifier with high specificity and sensitivity. Later on, an analysis found that several of the most significant clusters appeared to be linked to common viral pathogens, which included parvovirus B19. The study put under 200 TCR beta chains on its list as cytomegalovirus-associated.

PCR employed 60 Vbeta and 13 Jbeta primers. The repertoire was sequenced with immunoSEQ multiplex PCR; TCRdb's copy has only in-frame clones and lacks some. This table holds roughly 80,000 clones, approximately 62% found once. The source material was PBMCs. The J gene is TRBJ1-5, the V gene TRBV11-2; the D gene is possibly TRBD1 (5 bases). This receptor was identified in a male donor in good health and CMV-seropositive. The CDR3: CASSLGDSLGQPQHF. As DNA, the CDR3 is TGTGCCAGCAGCCTCGGGGACTCCCTGGGGCAGCCCCAGCATTTT. The full variable domain, rest sourced from reference TRBV11-2 and TRBJ1-5, is EAGVAQSPRYKIIEKRQSVAFWCNPISGHATLYWYQQILGQGPKLLIQFQNNGVVDDSQLPKDRFSAERLKGVDSTLKIQPAKLEDSAVYLCASSLGDSLGQPQHFGDGTRLSIL.